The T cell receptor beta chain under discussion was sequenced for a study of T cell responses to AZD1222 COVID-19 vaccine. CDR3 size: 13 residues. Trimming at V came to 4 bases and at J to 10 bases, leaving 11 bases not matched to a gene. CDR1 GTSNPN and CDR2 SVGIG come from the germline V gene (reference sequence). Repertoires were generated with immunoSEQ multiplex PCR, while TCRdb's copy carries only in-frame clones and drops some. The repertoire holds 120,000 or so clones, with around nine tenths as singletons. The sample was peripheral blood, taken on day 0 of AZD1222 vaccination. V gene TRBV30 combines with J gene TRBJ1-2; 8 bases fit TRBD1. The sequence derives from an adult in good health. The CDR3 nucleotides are TGTGCCTGGACCATCGACAGGGGAGCCCCCTACACCTTC. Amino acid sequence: CAWTIDRGAPYTF.